This record looks at one T cell receptor beta chain sequence and its context. CDR3 length: 16 residues. Unmatched junction bases numbered 11, after V lost 4 bases and J lost 2 bases. Germline V lookup: CDR1 SGHKS, CDR2 YYEKEE (reference sequence). This entry is derived from a study of blood T cell repertoires in COVID-19. At the level of the study: Whether acute or convalescent, the COVID-19 samples came from the United States, Italy and Spain. The analysed material was cDNA or gDNA that came from T cells, B-cell-depleted T cells, or PBMCs.

Source study methods: From reference gene primer amplification, estimates of nucleated cell counts were derived. The data were produced by immunoSEQ multiplex PCR, yet TCRdb's version contains in-frame clones alone and is incomplete. The D gene and trimming were derived from the DNA, and the V and J assignments and clone size from that table. The sample records more than 110,000 clones, less than 85% being singletons. The receptor's source is an elderly woman in a cohort sampled during active or convalescent COVID-19. The rearrangement uses TRBV5-5 and TRBJ2-5; 7 bases agree with TRBD2. The sample comprised peripheral blood. CDR3 DNA: TGTGCCAGCAGCCATGTGGCTAGCGGAAATCAAGAGACCCAGTACTTC. It specifies CASSHVASGNQETQYF.